This T cell receptor beta chain was sequenced during a study of blood T cell repertoires in COVID-19. CDR3 size: 17 residues. J gave up 3 bases and V 1 base, and 7 bases lay outside the gene matches. Germline V gene lookup returns CDR1 SNHLY and CDR2 FYNNEI. Original handling: Amplification with reference gene primers provided the estimates of nucleated cell counts. Sequenced by immunoSEQ multiplex PCR; TCRdb stores in-frame clones only, minus some. V and J calls plus clone size are reproduced from that table; the DNA served to infer D and trimming. The sample shows nearly 350,000 clones, over 70% of them seen only once. Followed longitudinally, the Seattle patients had been enrolled during active infection.

Sequenced material: peripheral blood. The receptor was isolated from a woman aged 45-59 years with COVID-19, enrolled during active disease. This rearrangement joins TRBV2 to TRBJ2-1, with TRBD1 identical over 9 bases. This CDR3 reads CASSEGEGTGIYNEQFF. The CDR3 DNA reads as TGTGCCAGCAGTGAAGGGGAGGGGACAGGGATCTACAATGAGCAGTTCTTC.